The sequence of this T cell receptor (beta chain) was determined in a study of tumor and adjacent non-tumor tissue in lung cancer. In the study overall: Histology: 12 adenocarcinoma, 2 squamous cell carcinoma, 1 small cell lung cancer.

For this clonotype: The junction differs from germline at one of its ends, possibly a read error.

This sample's RNA came from whole unsorted tissue. The CDR3 has 14 residues. Per germline, CDR1 DFQATT and CDR2 SNEGSKA (reference sequence). Three rounds of nested PCR, following a modified ARM-PCR protocol, produced the TCRbeta library. TCRdb recomputed calls from the multiplex PCR reads with MiXCR, one row per CDR3 protein. This repertoire shows roughly 140,000 distinct CDR3 sequences, approximately 66% found once; its top ten account for 15% to 20%. The TCR comes from a man between 60 and 75 years old with small cell lung cancer. The sequenced material came from lung tumor tissue. V is TRBV20-1 and J is TRBJ2-7; TRBD1 agrees at 11 bases. The CDR3: CSATGQGASYERYF. In DNA form, the CDR3 reads TGCAGTGCTACAGGACAGGGGGCCTCCTACGAGCGGTACTTC.